Listed here are 30 T cell receptor beta chains from one sample, sequenced in a study of shared clonotypes between healthy human individuals. Sequencing used immunoSEQ multiplex PCR; TCRdb keeps in-frame clones, though not all of them. There are some 550,000 clones in the sample; almost 97% occur only once, and around 0.06% lies in the top ten. The source material was naive CD4+ T cells sorted from blood. Subset given: CD45RA+ positively selected. Receptor source: a woman aged 25 to 39 in good health.

The gene calls are TRBV5-6 and TRBJ2-5; D gene uncertain. The CDR3 sequence is 14 residues long. Trimming left V 0 bases short and J 4 bases short, with 10 bases between. Germline CDR1 SGHDT, CDR2 YYEEEE. This CDR3 is CASSLEVGLETQYF. The DNA of the CDR3 is TGTGCCAGCAGCTTGGAGGTGGGCCTAGAGACCCAGTACTTC.

The chain links TRBV27 to TRBJ2-5; D is uncertain. The CDR3 contains 12 residues. The ends were cut back, 1 base at V and 5 bases at J, with 5 bases in the middle. CDR1 and CDR2 from the germline V gene are MNHEY and SMNVEV (reference sequence). This CDR3 is CASSLFGETQYF. The CDR3 DNA follows: TGTGCCAGCAGTTTATTTGGGGAGACCCAGTACTTC.

The V and J genes are TRBV28 and TRBJ1-4; the D gene is possibly TRBD1 (6 bases). The germline V gene encodes CDR1 MDHEN and CDR2 SYDVKM. The CDR3 is 15 amino acids. The V end lost 7 bases, the J end lost 4 bases, and 16 bases lay between the germline ends. The CDR3 bases are TGTGCCAGCATGGGCCCGGGGGCCCGTAATGAAAAACTGTTTTTT. Translating it yields CASMGPGARNEKLFF.

The chain combines TRBV28 with TRBJ2-7; D possibly corresponds to TRBD1 (5 bases). The V gene's germline CDR1 is MDHEN and CDR2 SYDVKM. This CDR3 has 13 residues. Trimming removed 7 bases at V and 3 bases at J, with 13 bases between. The CDR3 sequence is CASTLGRYYEQYF. The CDR3 DNA is TGTGCCAGCACACTGGGGCGGTACTACGAGCAGTACTTC. The full variable domain, in which reference TRBV28 and TRBJ2-7 provide the parts outside the CDR3, is DVKVTQSSRYLVKRTGEKVFLECVQDMDHENMFWYRQDPGLGLRLIYFSYDVKMKEKGDIPEGYSVSREKKERFSLILESASTNQTSMYLCASTLGRYYEQYFGPGTRLTVT.

The genes are TRBV6-6 and TRBJ2-7; perhaps TRBD1 as D (6 bases). With 2 bases removed from V and 3 bases from J, the gap between germline ends came to 11 bases. CDR3 length: 14 amino acids. Germline V gene data show CDR1 as MNHNY and CDR2 as SVGAGI (reference sequence). DNA for the CDR3: TGTGCCAGCAGTTACGGGGCAGGGGTCTACGAGCAGTACTTC. This translates into CASSYGAGVYEQYF.

There are a few counts of this clone. The chain employs TRBV2 and TRBJ1-5; no firm D call. Looked up from germline, CDR1 is SNHLY and CDR2 is FYNNEI. The V gene lost 6 bases and the J gene lost 3 bases, with 12 bases spanning the gap. The CDR3 covers 14 residues. CDR3 amino acids: CASSALRNNQPQHF. The CDR3 coding sequence is TGTGCCAGCAGCGCACTCAGGAACAATCAGCCCCAGCATTTT.

The chain employs TRBV5-1 and TRBJ2-1; the match to TRBD1 covers 9 bases. V lost 4 bases and J lost 12; bases outside the gene matches: 11. The CDR3 spans 14 residues. Germline V gives CDR1 SGHRS, CDR2 YFSETQ. CDR3 DNA sequence: TGCGCCAGCAGCCCCGGGACAGGGCTAATTGGGCAGTTCTTC. Translating gives CASSPGTGLIGQFF.

The rearrangement links TRBV18 to TRBJ2-7; 7 bases fit TRBD1. This CDR3 region has 15 residues. Germline CDR1 reads KGHSH; CDR2 reads LQKENI. After removal of 6 bases from V and 7 bases from J, the junction contained 15 bases not matched to a gene. The CDR3 DNA reads TGTGCCAGCTCCACCTCCGAGACAGGGCCCGGTGAGCAGTACTTC. This encodes CASSTSETGPGEQYF.

The chain is built from TRBV6-5 and TRBJ2-1; no reliable D call. Between the trimmed V and J ends, which lost 3 bases and 3 bases, there was a span of 12 bases. The CDR3 runs to 15 residues. Germline CDR1 reads MNHEY; CDR2 reads SVGAGI. The CDR3 spells CASSYQPTVYNEQFF. The DNA for the CDR3 is TGTGCCAGCAGTTATCAACCGACCGTCTACAATGAGCAGTTCTTC.

The chain links TRBV28 to TRBJ2-3; TRBD2 might be the D (6 bases). The germline gives CDR1 MDHEN, CDR2 SYDVKM. Trimming pared 5 bases from V and 2 bases from J, leaving 20 bases between. This CDR3 contains 17 residues. CDR3 nucleotide sequence: TGTGCCAGCAGTAGCCATGGCGGGGCGGGATACACAGATACGCAGTATTTT. Its protein is CASSSHGGAGYTDTQYF. The full variable domain, rest sourced from reference TRBV28 and TRBJ2-3, is DVKVTQSSRYLVKRTGEKVFLECVQDMDHENMFWYRQDPGLGLRLIYFSYDVKMKEKGDIPEGYSVSREKKERFSLILESASTNQTSMYLCASSSHGGAGYTDTQYFGPGTRLTVL.

This rearrangement joins TRBV14 to TRBJ2-7; D is perhaps TRBD2 (5 bases). This CDR3 comprises 14 residues. V was clipped by 1 base and J by 3 bases, with 10 bases between them. Per germline, CDR1 SGHDN and CDR2 FVKESK. CDR3 bases: TGTGCCAGCAGCCAAGGCCGGGGTCTCTACGAGCAGTACTTC. The encoded protein is CASSQGRGLYEQYF.

This chain connects TRBV5-3 to TRBJ2-7; 10 bases line up with TRBD1. TRBV5-3 is designated an ORF whose function remains uncertain. The CDR3 spans 16 residues. V dropped 7 bases and J dropped 11; count of bases not matched to a gene: 21. The CDR3 nucleotides are TGTGCCAGATCCCCGGTGGTGGGGACAGGGGAAATCGACGAGTACTTC. It specifies CARSPVVGTGEIDEYF.

This chain uses TRBV7-2 with TRBJ2-5; no clear D. The CDR3 is made up of 14 amino acids. Per the germline V gene, CDR1 is SGHTA and CDR2 is FQGNSA. V was trimmed by 1 base and J by 6 bases, leaving 12 bases between them. CDR3 loop: CASSLGGWAKTQYF. The CDR3 DNA reads as TGTGCCAGCAGCTTAGGGGGTTGGGCGAAGACCCAGTACTTC. Using reference TRBV7-2 and TRBJ2-5 for the parts outside the CDR3, the full variable domain is GAGVSQSPSNKVTEKGKDVELRCDPISGHTALYWYRQSLGQGLEFLIYFQGNSAPDKSGLPSDRFSAERTGGSVSTLTIQRTQQEDSAVYLCASSLGGWAKTQYFGPGTRLLVL.

The V gene is TRBV27, the J gene TRBJ2-2; possibly TRBD1 or TRBD2 for D (5 bases each). This CDR3 is 16 amino acids long. CDR1 and CDR2 (germline): MNHEY, SMNVEV (reference sequence). The V and J ends lost 6 bases and 7 bases respectively, with 21 bases between them. The CDR3 DNA is TGTGCCAGCAGCCGAATGACGGGGACCATCATCGGGGAGCTGTTTTTT. Its translation: CASSRMTGTIIGELFF.

This clone was seen just once. This chain connects TRBV5-8 to TRBJ2-1; 10 nucleotides agree with TRBD1. The J segment lost 9 bases and the V segment lost 4 bases, leaving 7 bases of the junction unmatched. The CDR3 runs 14 residues. CDR1 and CDR2 (germline): SGHTS, YDEGEE. For the CDR3, the DNA is TGTGCCAGCAGCGGGGGACAGGGGTTCGGTGAGCAGTTCTTC. Amino acid sequence: CASSGGQGFGEQFF.

The V gene is TRBV9, the J gene TRBJ2-2, with D possibly matching TRBD2 (6 bases). V was cut by 2 bases and J by 2 bases, with 16 bases left in between. Germline V gene data show CDR1 as SGDLS and CDR2 as YYNGEE. This CDR3 is built from 17 residues. CDR3 sequence reads: CASSVALAIYNTGELFF. Written as DNA, the CDR3 is TGTGCCAGCAGCGTGGCTCTAGCGATTTATAACACCGGGGAGCTGTTTTTT.

The chain recombines TRBV6-6 with TRBJ2-7, with 12 bases that match TRBD2. V lost 6 bases and J lost 3; bases outside the gene matches: 6. The germline V gene has CDR1 MNHNY and CDR2 SVGAGI (reference sequence). The CDR3 sequence is 15 residues long. DNA of the CDR3: TGTGCCAGCAGAACAAGACTAGCGGGAGACTACGAGCAGTACTTC. It translates to CASRTRLAGDYEQYF.

This chain joins TRBV30 and TRBJ1-3, with no clear D. V lost 2 bases, J lost 2 bases, and 10 bases lay in between. Germline assignment: CDR1 GTSNPN and CDR2 SVGIG (reference sequence). CDR3 size: 14 residues. The CDR3 nucleotides are TGTGCCTGGAGTCCTTTCGCGCCTGGAAACACCATATATTTT. This encodes CAWSPFAPGNTIYF.

This sequence joins TRBV27 and TRBJ2-7; 8 bases match TRBD2. The CDR3 loop spans 14 amino acids. CDR1 and CDR2 (germline): MNHEY, SMNVEV (reference sequence). The V gene end was trimmed by 5 bases and the J gene end by 6 bases; junction bases not matched to a gene: 9. The chain's CDR3 is CASSISGTSREQYF. Written as DNA, the CDR3 is TGTGCCAGCAGTATTAGCGGGACCTCCCGCGAGCAGTACTTC.

This chain connects TRBV2 to TRBJ2-3, with 8 nucleotides matching TRBD1. The CDR3 is 14 residues long. From germline, CDR1 is SNHLY and CDR2 FYNNEI. The V and J ends lost 9 bases and 0 bases, in that order; junction bases with no gene match: 5. CDR3 DNA: TGTGCCAGTCGGACAGGGACTAGCACAGATACGCAGTATTTT. Protein: CASRTGTSTDTQYF.

V gene TRBV28 combines with J gene TRBJ1-5; 9 nucleotides line up with TRBD1. The germline V gene encodes CDR1 MDHEN and CDR2 SYDVKM. V was clipped by 6 bases and J by 6 bases; unmatched bases: 6. This CDR3 is 14 amino acids long. The CDR3 here is CASRTGDRAQPQHF. The DNA for the CDR3 is TGTGCCAGCAGGACGGGGGACAGGGCTCAGCCCCAGCATTTT.

The chain couples TRBV5-1 to TRBJ1-3, with D tentatively TRBD1 (6 bases). Looked up from germline, CDR1 is SGHRS and CDR2 is YFSETQ. V was trimmed by 3 bases and J by 1 base, leaving 8 bases between them. The CDR3 is made up of 14 amino acids. For the CDR3, the DNA is TGCGCCAGCAGCTCCGGACAGTCTGGAAACACCATATATTTT. Its protein is CASSSGQSGNTIYF.

The chain couples TRBV5-6 to TRBJ2-7; D is undetermined. The ends were cut back, 1 base at V and 5 bases at J, with 22 bases in the middle. The CDR3 has 17 residues. Germline CDR1 reads SGHDT; CDR2 reads YYEEEE. DNA of the CDR3: TGTGCCAGCAGCTTGTTAACGGAACGGCTTCTTTTCCACGAGCAGTACTTC. This codes for CASSLLTERLLFHEQYF.

The chain links TRBV15 to TRBJ2-7; 10 bases line up with TRBD2. The CDR3 has 17 amino acids. V was pared by 0 bases and J by 0 bases, with 5 bases of the junction left unmatched. The germline gives CDR1 LNHNV, CDR2 YYDKDF (reference sequence). The CDR3 region has the DNA TGTGCCACCAGCAGAGATCGCGGGACTAGCGACTCCTACGAGCAGTACTTC. Translating gives CATSRDRGTSDSYEQYF.

This chain links TRBV25-1 with TRBJ2-7, with D possibly TRBD2 on 5 matching bases. The germline V and J ends were trimmed by 2 bases and 5 bases, with 13 bases remaining between them. Germline lookup yields CDR1 MGHDK and CDR2 SYGVNS. This CDR3 spans 14 amino acids. DNA for the CDR3: TGTGCCAGCAGTGAAAATCAGGAGGTCCACGAGCAGTACTTC. As protein: CASSENQEVHEQYF.

The chain carries TRBV5-4 and TRBJ2-7; D unresolved. The V and J ends lost 2 bases and 9 bases respectively, with 12 bases between them. CDR3 length: 12 amino acids. Germline V lookup: CDR1 SGHNT, CDR2 YYREEE (reference sequence). CDR3 in DNA: TGTGCCAGCAGCTTTCCCCCCGGCGGGCAGTACTTC. Its protein is CASSFPPGGQYF.

The chain uses TRBV6-5 and TRBJ2-5, with 9 bases identical to TRBD2. Germline trimming cut 2 bases from V and 4 bases from J; bases unmatched to any gene: 8. Germline assignment: CDR1 MNHEY and CDR2 SVGAGI. This CDR3 comprises 16 residues. CDR3 in amino acids: CASSYRGSGSRETQYF. As DNA, the CDR3 is TGTGCCAGCAGTTACCGGGGTAGCGGGAGCCGAGAGACCCAGTACTTC.

The V call is TRBV28, the J call TRBJ1-2, with 11 positions matching TRBD1. With V trimmed by 3 bases and J by 8 bases, 11 bases remained unmatched. Germline V gene lookup returns CDR1 MDHEN and CDR2 SYDVKM. The CDR3 sequence is 16 residues long. Written as DNA, the CDR3 is TGTGCCAGCAGTTTCCGGGACAGGGGGTCCACCAAAGGCTACACCTTC. Its protein is CASSFRDRGSTKGYTF.

This rearrangement joins TRBV27 to TRBJ2-7; 8 bases agree with TRBD1. Germline CDR1 reads MNHEY; CDR2 reads SMNVEV (reference sequence). Germline trimming cut 6 bases from V and 7 bases from J; bases unmatched to any gene: 5. The CDR3 consists of 12 residues. The CDR3 nucleotides are TGTGCCAGCAGCAGGGGGCAGGGGGAGCAGTACTTC. Its translation: CASSRGQGEQYF.

The chain combines TRBV5-1 with TRBJ2-7, with 14 bases aligning to TRBD2. The J segment lost 0 bases and the V segment lost 3 bases, leaving 5 bases of the junction unmatched. Germline CDR1 SGHRS, CDR2 YFSETQ. The CDR3 is made up of 17 amino acids. DNA for the CDR3: TGCGCCAGCAGCTCTGGGACTAGCGGGAGTACCTCCTACGAGCAGTACTTC. Translation: CASSSGTSGSTSYEQYF.